Listed below are T cell receptor beta chains from one sample, sequenced in a study of tumor-infiltrating lymphocytes in primary liver carcinoma. TCRdb reprocessed the multiplex PCR reads via MiXCR and lists one record per CDR3 protein. The data contain some 190,000 distinct CDR3 sequences, 50% to 75% of them singletons. The sequenced material came from peripheral blood. The source is a man aged 35-49 years with primary liver carcinoma and hepatitis B virus infection. Both conserved end residues are part of each CDR3. D genes are given only for firm matches. A clone size is listed for some rows: how often the clone was seen (once, few, many), or a class if it is expanded.

J,V,size,D,CDR3,DNA
TRBJ2-3,TRBV4-1,.,.,CASSQEGSGPSTDTQYF,TGCGCCAGCAGCCAAGAAGGGAGCGGCCCTAGCACAGATACGCAGTATTTT
TRBJ2-1,TRBV28,.,.,CASSFGVYNEQFF,TGTGCCAGCAGTTTTGGGGTCTACAATGAGCAGTTCTTC
TRBJ1-1,TRBV6-5,few,.,CASSTPPGAQGPNTEAFF,TGTGCCAGCAGCACCCCGCCGGGGGCCCAAGGACCGAACACTGAAGCTTTCTTT
TRBJ2-2,TRBV10-2,few,.,CASSDLGKNTGELFF,TGCGCCAGCAGTGATCTGGGGAAGAACACCGGGGAGCTGTTTTTT
TRBJ2-5,TRBV12-3/TRBV12-4,.,TRBD2,CASGLGLAGTQETQYF,TGTGCCAGCGGTTTAGGGCTAGCGGGTACACAAGAGACCCAGTACTTC
TRBJ2-3,TRBV6-1,.,.,CASGGQGGEDTQYF,TGTGCCAGCGGGGGGCAAGGAGGGGAAGATACGCAGTATTTT
TRBJ2-3,TRBV6-1,once,TRBD2,CASSKGLAGGVPDTQYF,TGTGCCAGCAGCAAGGGATTAGCGGGAGGGGTTCCAGATACGCAGTATTTT
TRBJ2-1,TRBV11-2,many,.,CASSSSSERYNEQFF,TGTGCCAGCAGCTCCTCGTCGGAGCGGTACAATGAGCAGTTCTTC
TRBJ1-1,TRBV6-5,.,.,CASRPGPGGEAFF,TGTGCCAGCAGACCCGGACCGGGAGGTGAAGCTTTCTTT
TRBJ2-1,TRBV11-1,.,.,CASSSPMFYEQFF,TGTGCCAGCAGTTCGCCGATGTTCTATGAGCAGTTCTTC
TRBJ1-3,TRBV5-6,few,.,CASSAGPNSGNTIYF,TGTGCCAGCAGCGCGGGACCGAACTCTGGAAACACCATATATTTT
TRBJ2-3,TRBV29-1,many,.,CSVQKGNTDTQYF,TGCAGCGTTCAAAAGGGGAACACAGATACGCAGTATTTT
TRBJ2-3,TRBV6-1,many,.,CASSEAGTDTQYF,TGTGCCAGCAGTGAAGCAGGGACAGATACGCAGTATTTT